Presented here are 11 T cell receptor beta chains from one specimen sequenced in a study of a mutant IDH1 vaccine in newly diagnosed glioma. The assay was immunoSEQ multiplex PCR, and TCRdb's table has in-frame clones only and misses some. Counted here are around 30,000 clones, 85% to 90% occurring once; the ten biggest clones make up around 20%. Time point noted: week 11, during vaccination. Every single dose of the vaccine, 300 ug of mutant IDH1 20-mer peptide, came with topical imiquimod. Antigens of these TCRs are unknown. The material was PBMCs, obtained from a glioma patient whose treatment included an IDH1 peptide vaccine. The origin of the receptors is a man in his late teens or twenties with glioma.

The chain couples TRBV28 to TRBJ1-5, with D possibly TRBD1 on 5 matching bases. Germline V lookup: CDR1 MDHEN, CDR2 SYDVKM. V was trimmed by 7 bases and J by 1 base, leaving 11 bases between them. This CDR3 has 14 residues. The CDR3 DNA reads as TGTGCCAGCATTCAGGGAGGGAGCAATCAGCCCCAGCATTTT. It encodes CASIQGGSNQPQHF.

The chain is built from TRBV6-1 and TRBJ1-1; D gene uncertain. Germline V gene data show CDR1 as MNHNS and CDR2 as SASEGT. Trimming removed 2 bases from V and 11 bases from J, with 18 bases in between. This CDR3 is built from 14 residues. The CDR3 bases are TGTGCCAGCAGTGAAACGGGTGAGTCCACGGATGCTTTCTTT. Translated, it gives CASSETGESTDAFF.

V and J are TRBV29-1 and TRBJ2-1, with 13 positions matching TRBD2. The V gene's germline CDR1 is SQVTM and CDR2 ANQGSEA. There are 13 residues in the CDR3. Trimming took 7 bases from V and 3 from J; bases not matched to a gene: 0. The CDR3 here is CSGTSGSYNEQFF. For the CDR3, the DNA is TGCAGCGGGACTAGCGGGAGCTACAATGAGCAGTTCTTC.

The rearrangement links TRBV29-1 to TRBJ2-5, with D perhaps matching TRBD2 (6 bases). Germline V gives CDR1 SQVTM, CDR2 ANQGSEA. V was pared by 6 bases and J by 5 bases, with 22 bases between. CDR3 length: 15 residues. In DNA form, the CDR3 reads TGCAGCGTGTCCCGGGACTTGCTCTTGGGGGAGACCCAGTACTTC. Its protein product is CSVSRDLLLGETQYF. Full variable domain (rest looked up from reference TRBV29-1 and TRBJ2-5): SAVISQKPSRDICQRGTSLTIQCQVDSQVTMMFWYRQQPGQSLTLIATANQGSEATYESGFVIDKFPISRPNLTFSTLTVSNMSPEDSSIYLCSVSRDLLLGETQYFGPGTRLLVL.

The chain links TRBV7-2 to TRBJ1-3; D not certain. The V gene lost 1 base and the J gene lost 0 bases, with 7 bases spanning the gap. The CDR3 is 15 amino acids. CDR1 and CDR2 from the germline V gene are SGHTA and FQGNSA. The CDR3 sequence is CASSLVPDSGNTIYF. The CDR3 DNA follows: TGTGCCAGCAGCTTAGTCCCGGACTCTGGAAACACCATATATTTT.

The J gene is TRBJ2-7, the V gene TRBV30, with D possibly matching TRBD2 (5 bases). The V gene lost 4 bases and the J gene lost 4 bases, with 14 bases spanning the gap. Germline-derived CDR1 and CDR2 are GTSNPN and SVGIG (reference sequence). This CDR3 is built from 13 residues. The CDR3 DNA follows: TGTGCCTGGAACCTAGCCCACGGTTACGAGCAGTACTTC. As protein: CAWNLAHGYEQYF.

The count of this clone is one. CDR3 sequence: CASSLTGTVYNEQFF. Written as DNA, the CDR3 is TGTGCCAGCAGCTTGACAGGGACAGTCTACAATGAGCAGTTCTTC. The chain has TRBV5-4 and TRBJ2-1; 7 bases match TRBD1. The germline CDR1 and CDR2 sequences are SGHNT and YYREEE (reference sequence). With 1 base clipped from V and 3 bases from J, the junction kept 4 bases outside the gene matches. The CDR3 runs 15 residues.

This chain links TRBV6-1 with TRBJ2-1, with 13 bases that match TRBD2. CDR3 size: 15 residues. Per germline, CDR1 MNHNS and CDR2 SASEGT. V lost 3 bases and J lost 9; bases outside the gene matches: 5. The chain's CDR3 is CASSEWTSGSGEQFF. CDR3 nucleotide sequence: TGTGCCAGCAGTGAGTGGACTAGCGGGAGTGGTGAGCAGTTCTTC.

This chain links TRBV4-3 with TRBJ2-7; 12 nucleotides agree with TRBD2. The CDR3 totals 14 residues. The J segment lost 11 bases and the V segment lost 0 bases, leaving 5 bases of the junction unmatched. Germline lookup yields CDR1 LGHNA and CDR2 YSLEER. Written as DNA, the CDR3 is TGCGCCAGCAGCCAAGATCAGACTAGCGGGAGTAAGTACTTC. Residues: CASSQDQTSGSKYF.

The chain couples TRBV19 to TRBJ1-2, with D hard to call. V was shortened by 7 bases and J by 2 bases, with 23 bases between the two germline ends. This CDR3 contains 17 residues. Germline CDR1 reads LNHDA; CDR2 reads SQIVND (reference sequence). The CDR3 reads CASTHTSKGIGNYGYTF. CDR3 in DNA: TGTGCCAGTACCCACACTAGCAAAGGGATCGGGAACTATGGCTACACCTTC.

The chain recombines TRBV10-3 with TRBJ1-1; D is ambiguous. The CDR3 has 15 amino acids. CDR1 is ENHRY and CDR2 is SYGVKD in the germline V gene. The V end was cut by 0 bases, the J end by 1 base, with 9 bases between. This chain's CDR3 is CAISESGRPNTEAFF. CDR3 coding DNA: TGTGCCATCAGTGAGTCAGGACGACCGAACACTGAAGCTTTCTTT.